A single sample is the source of the 14 T cell receptor beta chains below, sequenced in a study of glioma-infiltrating T cells after dendritic cell vaccination. TCRdb keeps only in-frame clones here, not all; method: immunoSEQ multiplex PCR. The sample lists tens of thousands of clones; around four fifths were seen once. The time point is: after dendritic cell vaccination, including at tumor progression/relapse. The sample in question was blood, obtained after dendritic cell vaccination. These receptors were taken from a human donor with glioblastoma.

This clone was found once. The chain recombines TRBV18 with TRBJ2-3, with TRBD1 matching 8 bases. Unmatched junction bases numbered 5, after V lost 3 bases and J lost 0 bases. The germline CDR1 and CDR2 sequences are KGHSH and LQKENI. The length of the CDR3 is 16 residues. The CDR3 region is CASSPPDRASTDTQYF. Here the CDR3 DNA reads TGTGCCAGCTCACCCCCGGACAGGGCTAGCACAGATACGCAGTATTTT.

This clone was observed once. The genes are TRBV4-1 and TRBJ1-1, with TRBD1 matching over 8 bases. V was pared by 3 bases and J by 1 base, with 7 bases of the junction left unmatched. Germline V gene lookup returns CDR1 MGHRA and CDR2 YSYEKL. The CDR3 extends over 16 amino acids. The CDR3 DNA reads as TGCGCCAGCAGCCATCCGAAGGACAGGGAGAACACTGAAGCTTTCTTT. It specifies CASSHPKDRENTEAFF.

In this sample, this clone turned up once. The J gene is TRBJ2-2, the V gene TRBV7-3; maybe TRBD2 (6 bases). The CDR3 has 16 amino acids. The V end was cut by 5 bases, the J end by 8 bases, with 21 bases between. CDR1 is SGHTA and CDR2 is FQGTGA in the germline V gene. CDR3 coding DNA: TGTGCCAGCAGCCAAACGGCGGGACTGGATGCGGGGGAGCTGTTTTTT. This sequence encodes CASSQTAGLDAGELFF. Variable domain in full (rest from reference TRBV7-3 and TRBJ2-2): GAGVSQTPSNKVTEKGKYVELRCDPISGHTALYWYRQSLGQGPEFLIYFQGTGAADDSGLPNDRFFAVRPEGSVSTLKIQRTERGDSAVYLCASSQTAGLDAGELFFGEGSRLTVL.

CDR3 protein: CSVDATAGAGGETQYF. The CDR3 DNA follows: TGCAGCGTCGACGCAACTGCCGGGGCCGGGGGGGAGACCCAGTACTTC. The gene calls are TRBV29-1 and TRBJ2-5, with 7 bases identical to TRBD2. The CDR3 is made up of 16 amino acids. Trimming cost V 6 bases and J 5 bases; bases outside gene matches: 18. Per the germline V gene, CDR1 is SQVTM and CDR2 is ANQGSEA.

The chain is built from TRBV12-2 and TRBJ1-3; TRBD1 is taken as the D call from the table, unchecked against the DNA. TRBV12-2 is a recognized pseudogene. The CDR3 length is 17 residues. The chain's CDR3 is CASRLVGTDHAVNTIYF. The CDR3 bases are TGTGCAAGTCGCTTAGTGGGGACAGACCACGCTGTAAACACCATATATTTT.

This CDR3 is CASSPGGPYNEQFF. Written as DNA, the CDR3 is TGCGCCAGCAGCCCAGGGGGCCCCTACAATGAGCAGTTCTTC. This chain links TRBV5-1 with TRBJ2-1; 8 positions agree with TRBD1. The V and J ends lost 4 bases and 2 bases, in that order; junction bases with no gene match: 2. CDR1 and CDR2 from the germline V gene are SGHRS and YFSETQ. This CDR3 is built from 14 residues.

The chain has TRBV27 and TRBJ2-1, with 10 bases matching TRBD1. Germline V gene data show CDR1 as MNHEY and CDR2 as SMNVEV (reference sequence). This CDR3 contains 15 residues. V was pared by 3 bases and J by 7 bases, with 6 bases of the junction left unmatched. The CDR3 loop reads CASSFETGGRNEQFF. The CDR3 DNA reads TGTGCCAGCAGTTTTGAGACAGGGGGCAGGAATGAGCAGTTCTTC.

This clone was seen a handful of times. The rearrangement uses TRBV6-6 and TRBJ1-3; a possible D gene is TRBD1 (6 bases). The CDR3 is 15 residues long. Trimming took 8 bases from V and 4 from J, leaving 18 bases between them. CDR1 and CDR2 from the germline V gene are MNHNY and SVGAGI (reference sequence). The CDR3 bases are TGTGCCAGCTCCTCGGGGGGGGACATAGGAAACACCATATATTTT. Encoded protein: CASSSGGDIGNTIYF.

The chain recombines TRBV5-1 with TRBJ2-1; TRBD2 matches at 8 bases. The V and J ends lost 4 bases and 4 bases, in that order; junction bases with no gene match: 10. The germline CDR1 and CDR2 sequences are SGHRS and YFSETQ. The CDR3 sequence is 16 residues long. The CDR3 sequence is CASSTTISGAYNEQFF. The CDR3 DNA sequence: TGCGCCAGCAGCACCACCATTAGCGGGGCTTACAATGAGCAGTTCTTC.

This clone was observed a single time. The rearrangement links TRBV6-5 to TRBJ2-2, with D possibly matching TRBD2 (5 bases). This CDR3 has 15 residues. With 6 bases removed from V and 2 bases from J, the gap between germline ends came to 13 bases. Germline V CDR1 and CDR2: MNHEY, SVGAGI. CDR3 sequence reads: CASRPYSANTGELFF. CDR3 nucleotides: TGTGCCAGCAGACCCTATAGCGCAAACACCGGGGAGCTGTTTTTT.

The V and J genes are TRBV5-5 and TRBJ1-5; D gene unclear. The V gene's germline CDR1 is SGHKS and CDR2 YYEKEE (reference sequence). V lost 0 bases, J lost 0 bases, and 16 bases lay in between. CDR3 length: 18 amino acids. DNA of the CDR3: TGTGCCAGCAGCTTGGAAATCTTTACCCCCTATAGCAATCAGCCCCAGCATTTT. Translating gives CASSLEIFTPYSNQPQHF.

The rearrangement joins TRBV29-1 to TRBJ1-6, with 8 nucleotides matching TRBD1. Trimming removed 4 bases from V and 8 bases from J; junction bases left unmatched: 4. This CDR3 has 13 residues. CDR1 and CDR2 from the germline V gene are SQVTM and ANQGSEA. The CDR3 loop is CSVVETGDSPLHF. The CDR3, as DNA: TGCAGCGTTGTAGAGACAGGGGATTCACCCCTCCACTTT.

The chain joins TRBV7-2 to TRBJ2-7; D not resolved. The CDR3 is made up of 16 amino acids. V was clipped by 1 base and J by 3 bases, with 16 bases between them. In germline, CDR1 is SGHTA, CDR2 FQGNSA. The CDR3 protein is CASSLGSVNSGYEQYF. The CDR3 DNA is TGTGCCAGCAGCTTAGGCTCCGTGAACTCGGGCTACGAGCAGTACTTC.

The CDR3 protein is CASSDGQGGNSPLHF. The DNA for the CDR3 is TGTGCCAGCAGCGATGGACAGGGCGGGAATTCACCCCTCCACTTT. The chain joins TRBV7-6 to TRBJ1-6; 8 bases are shared with TRBD1. CDR1 and CDR2 from the germline V gene are SGHVS and FNYEAQ. There are 15 residues in the CDR3. After removal of 5 bases from V and 7 bases from J, the junction contained 7 bases not matched to a gene.